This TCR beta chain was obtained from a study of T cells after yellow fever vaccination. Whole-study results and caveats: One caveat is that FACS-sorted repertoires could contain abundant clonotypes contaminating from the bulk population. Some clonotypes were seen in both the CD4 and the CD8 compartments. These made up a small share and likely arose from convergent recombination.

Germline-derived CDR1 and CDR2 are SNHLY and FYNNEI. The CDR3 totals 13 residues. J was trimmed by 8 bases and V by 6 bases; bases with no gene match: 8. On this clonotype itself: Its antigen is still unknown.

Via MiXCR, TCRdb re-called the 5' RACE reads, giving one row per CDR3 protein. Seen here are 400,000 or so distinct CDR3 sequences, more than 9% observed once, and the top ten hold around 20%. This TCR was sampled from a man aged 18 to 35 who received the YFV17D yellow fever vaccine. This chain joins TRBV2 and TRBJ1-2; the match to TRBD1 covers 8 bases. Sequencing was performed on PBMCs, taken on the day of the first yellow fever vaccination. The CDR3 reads CASRGTRGLGYTF. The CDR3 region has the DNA TGTGCCAGCAGAGGAACCAGGGGGCTAGGCTACACCTTC. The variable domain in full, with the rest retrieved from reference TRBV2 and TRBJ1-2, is EPEVTQTPSHQVTQMGQEVILRCVPISNHLYFYWYRQILGQKVEFLVSFYNNEISEKSEIFDDQFSVERPDGSNFTLKIRSTKLEDSAMYFCASRGTRGLGYTFGSGTRLTVV.